A selection of T cell receptor beta chains follows, all from one sample in a study of blood T cell repertoires in COVID-19. The repertoire was sequenced with immunoSEQ multiplex PCR; TCRdb's copy has only in-frame clones and lacks some. Counted here are 35,000 to 55,000 clones, roughly four fifths occurring once; the ten biggest clones make up over 7%. The sample comprised peripheral blood. These receptors all stem from a man aged 60-69 years with active COVID-19. Each CDR3 is given with its conserved first and last residue. Fields, in order: V gene, D gene, clone size, J gene, CDR3 protein, CDR3 DNA. The D gene is left open where the match is weak. Size is omitted from some rows. Given values are once, few, many or a class for expanded clones.

v_gene: TRBV11-2; d_gene: TRBD2; abundance: few; j_gene: TRBJ2-3; CDR3aa: CASSIRPLAGGLSTDTQYF; CDR3nt: TGTGCCAGCAGCATCCGACCACTAGCGGGGGGGCTTTCCACAGATACGCAGTATTTT
v_gene: TRBV9; d_gene: .; abundance: many; j_gene: TRBJ2-7; CDR3aa: CASSVGVGYGYEQYF; CDR3nt: TGTGCCAGCAGCGTAGGGGTCGGGTATGGGTACGAGCAGTACTTC
v_gene: TRBV2; d_gene: TRBD2; abundance: .; j_gene: TRBJ2-5; CDR3aa: CASSELAGGETQYF; CDR3nt: TGTGCCAGCAGTGAACTAGCGGGGGGAGAGACCCAGTACTTC
v_gene: TRBV27; d_gene: .; abundance: .; j_gene: TRBJ2-1; CDR3aa: CASSYSGNEQFF; CDR3nt: TGTGCCAGCAGTTACAGCGGGAATGAGCAGTTCTTC
v_gene: TRBV28; d_gene: .; abundance: .; j_gene: TRBJ2-1; CDR3aa: CASSLGSLTGRSSEQFF; CDR3nt: TGTGCCAGCAGTTTAGGGAGTTTGACTGGCAGGAGTAGTGAGCAGTTCTTC
v_gene: TRBV15; d_gene: .; abundance: .; j_gene: TRBJ2-3; CDR3aa: CATSTRTSTDTQYF; CDR3nt: TGTGCCACCAGCACCCGGACTAGCACAGATACGCAGTATTTT
v_gene: TRBV11-2; d_gene: .; abundance: once; j_gene: TRBJ2-7; CDR3aa: CASRSLKGREQYF; CDR3nt: TGTGCCAGCAGGTCCTTGAAGGGGAGGGAGCAGTACTTC
v_gene: TRBV7-9; d_gene: TRBD1; abundance: .; j_gene: TRBJ2-5; CDR3aa: CASSPLGQMKETQYF; CDR3nt: TGTGCCAGCAGCCCCCTGGGACAGATGAAAGAGACCCAGTACTTC
v_gene: TRBV29-1; d_gene: TRBD1; abundance: .; j_gene: TRBJ1-6; CDR3aa: CSVTGDSTTPLHF; CDR3nt: TGCAGCGTGACGGGGGACAGTACAACACCCCTCCACTTT
v_gene: TRBV7-2; d_gene: TRBD2; abundance: .; j_gene: TRBJ2-1; CDR3aa: CASSFGTSGSEQFF; CDR3nt: TGTGCCAGCAGCTTCGGGACTAGCGGGAGTGAGCAGTTCTTC
v_gene: TRBV18; d_gene: .; abundance: .; j_gene: TRBJ2-5; CDR3aa: CASSPARGETQYF; CDR3nt: TGTGCCAGCTCACCGGCCAGGGGAGAGACCCAGTACTTC
v_gene: TRBV4-2; d_gene: .; abundance: .; j_gene: TRBJ1-6; CDR3aa: CASSQELAQSLHF; CDR3nt: TGTGCCAGCAGCCAAGAACTAGCCCAATCCCTCCACTTT
v_gene: TRBV4-1; d_gene: .; abundance: .; j_gene: TRBJ2-7; CDR3aa: CASSQDWSGGSEQYF; CDR3nt: TGCGCCAGCAGCCAAGATTGGTCAGGTGGAAGCGAGCAGTACTTC
v_gene: TRBV4-3; d_gene: .; abundance: .; j_gene: TRBJ2-3; CDR3aa: CASSQDGSPTDTQYF; CDR3nt: TGCGCCAGCAGCCAAGATGGTAGCCCCACAGATACGCAGTATTTT
v_gene: TRBV24-1; d_gene: TRBD2; abundance: once; j_gene: TRBJ2-2; CDR3aa: CATSAVLAPTGELFF; CDR3nt: TGTGCCACCAGTGCGGTACTAGCGCCCACCGGGGAGCTGTTTTTT